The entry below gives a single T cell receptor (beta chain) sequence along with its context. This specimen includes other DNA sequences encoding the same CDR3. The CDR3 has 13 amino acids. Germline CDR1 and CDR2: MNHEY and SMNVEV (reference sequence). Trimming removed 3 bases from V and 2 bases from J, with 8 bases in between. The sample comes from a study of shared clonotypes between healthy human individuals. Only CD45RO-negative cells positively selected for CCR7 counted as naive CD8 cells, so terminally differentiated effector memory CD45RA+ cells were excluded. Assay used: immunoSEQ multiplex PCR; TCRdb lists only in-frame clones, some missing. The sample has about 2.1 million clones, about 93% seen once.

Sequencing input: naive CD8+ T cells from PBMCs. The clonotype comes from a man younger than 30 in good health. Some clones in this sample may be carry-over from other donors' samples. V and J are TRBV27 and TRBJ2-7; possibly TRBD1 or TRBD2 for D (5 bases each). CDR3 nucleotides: TGTGCCAGCAGTTTTCGGGGCGCCTACGAGCAGTACTTC. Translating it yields CASSFRGAYEQYF.